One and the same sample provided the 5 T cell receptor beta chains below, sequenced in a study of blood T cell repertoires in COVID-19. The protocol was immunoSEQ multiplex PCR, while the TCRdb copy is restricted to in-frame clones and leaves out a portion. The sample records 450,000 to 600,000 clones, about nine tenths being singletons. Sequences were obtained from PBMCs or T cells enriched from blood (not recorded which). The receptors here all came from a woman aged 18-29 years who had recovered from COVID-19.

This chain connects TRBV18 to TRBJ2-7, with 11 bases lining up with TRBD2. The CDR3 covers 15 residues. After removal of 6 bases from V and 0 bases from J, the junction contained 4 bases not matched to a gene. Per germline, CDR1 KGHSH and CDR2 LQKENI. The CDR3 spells CASSVSGGGSYEQYF. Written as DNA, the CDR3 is TGTGCCAGCTCGGTTAGCGGGGGGGGCTCCTACGAGCAGTACTTC.

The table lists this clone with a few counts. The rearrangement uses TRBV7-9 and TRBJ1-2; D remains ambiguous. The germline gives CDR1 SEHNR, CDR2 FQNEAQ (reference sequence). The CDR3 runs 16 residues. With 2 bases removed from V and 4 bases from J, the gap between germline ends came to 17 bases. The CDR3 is CASSLSRGGELYGYTF. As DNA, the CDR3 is TGTGCCAGCAGCTTAAGTCGGGGTGGGGAGCTCTATGGCTACACCTTC.

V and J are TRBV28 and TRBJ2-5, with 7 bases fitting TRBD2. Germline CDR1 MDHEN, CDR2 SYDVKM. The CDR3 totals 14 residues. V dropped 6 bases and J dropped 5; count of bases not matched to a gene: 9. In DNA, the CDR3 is TGTGCCAGCAGCCTTCCCACGGGAGGCGAGACCCAGTACTTC. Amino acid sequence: CASSLPTGGETQYF.

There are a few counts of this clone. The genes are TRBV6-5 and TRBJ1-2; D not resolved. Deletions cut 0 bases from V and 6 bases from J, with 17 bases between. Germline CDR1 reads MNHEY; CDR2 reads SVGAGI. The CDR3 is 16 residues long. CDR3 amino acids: CASSYSTAGERHGYTF. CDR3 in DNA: TGTGCCAGCAGTTACTCGACCGCCGGGGAACGTCATGGCTACACCTTC.

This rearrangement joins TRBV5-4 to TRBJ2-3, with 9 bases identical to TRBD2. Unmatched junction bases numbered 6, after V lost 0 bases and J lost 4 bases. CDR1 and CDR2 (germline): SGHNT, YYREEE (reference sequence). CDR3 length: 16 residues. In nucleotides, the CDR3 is TGTGCCAGCAGCTTGGTAGCGGGGGCTCTGGCAGATACGCAGTATTTT. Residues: CASSLVAGALADTQYF.